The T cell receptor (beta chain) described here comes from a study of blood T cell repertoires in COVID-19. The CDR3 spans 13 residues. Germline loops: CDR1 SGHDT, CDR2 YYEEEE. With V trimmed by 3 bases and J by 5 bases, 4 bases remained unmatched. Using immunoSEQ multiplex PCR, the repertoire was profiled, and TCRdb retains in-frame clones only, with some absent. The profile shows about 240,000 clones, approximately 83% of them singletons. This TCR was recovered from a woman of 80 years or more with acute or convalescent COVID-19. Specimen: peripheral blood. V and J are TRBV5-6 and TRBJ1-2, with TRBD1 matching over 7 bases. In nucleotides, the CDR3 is TGTGCCAGCAGCTCAGACAGGGTTTATGGCTACACCTTC. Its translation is CASSSDRVYGYTF.